The 14 T cell receptor beta chains presented below share a single source sample, sequenced in a study of blood T cells in healthy people across ages. A sample-barcoded 5' primer and a J-beta primer mix were used in a second PCR of about 6 to 12 cycles. One entry per CDR3 protein, called by TCRdb with MiXCR from the 5' RACE reads. The table has roughly 1 million distinct CDR3 sequences, about 25% seen once; the top ten hold 0.75%. These data also featured in a second study, about T cells of mothers and their children.

The sample taken for sequencing was blood. The receptors shown here come from a girl aged 2-9 years in good health.

This clonotype was detected only a few times. The chain has TRBV27 and TRBJ2-5; TRBD1 agrees at 8 bases. CDR1 is MNHEY and CDR2 is SMNVEV in the germline V gene (reference sequence). The CDR3 totals 16 residues. Losses at the gene ends were 6 bases for V and 11 bases for J; bases not matched to a gene: 20. CDR3 sequence reads: CASRSWDRTSPYEQYF. CDR3 sequence (DNA): TGTGCCAGCAGGTCTTGGGACAGGACATCTCCCTACGAACAGTACTTC.

This clonotype has a handful of counts. V usage is TRBV7-9 and J usage is TRBJ2-4, with D hard to call. CDR3 length: 15 amino acids. V was shortened by 1 base and J by 0 bases, with 7 bases between the two germline ends. Germline V lookup: CDR1 SEHNR, CDR2 FQNEAQ (reference sequence). This chain's CDR3 is CASSLGDIAKNIQYF. In nucleotides, the CDR3 is TGTGCCAGCAGCTTAGGGGATATAGCCAAAAACATTCAGTACTTC.

The chain couples TRBV5-1 to TRBJ2-3; D is unclear. The CDR3 runs 17 residues. Trimming took 2 bases from V and 5 from J, leaving 21 bases between them. Germline lookup yields CDR1 SGHRS and CDR2 YFSETQ. The CDR3 DNA is TGCGCCAGCAGCTTCCGACCTGGGAACAGACTTGGAGATACGCAGTATTTT. Amino acid sequence: CASSFRPGNRLGDTQYF.

This chain connects TRBV7-2 to TRBJ2-7, with unresolved D. CDR1 is SGHTA and CDR2 is FQGNSA in the germline V gene. The V end was cut by 4 bases, the J end by 4 bases, with 11 bases between. This CDR3 has 13 amino acids. CDR3 nucleotides: TGTGCCAGCAGCTGGCCAGACTCTTACGAGCAGTACTTC. Its protein product is CASSWPDSYEQYF.

This clonotype came up a few times. The V call is TRBV7-9, the J call TRBJ1-4, with 8 bases identical to TRBD1. CDR3 length equals 17 residues. Germline CDR1 SEHNR, CDR2 FQNEAQ (reference sequence). J lost 8 bases, V lost 4 bases, and 15 bases had no gene match. The CDR3 region has the DNA TGTGCCAGCAGCTACCCGAACCAGGGGGCAGAAGACGAAAAACTGTTTTTT. This sequence encodes CASSYPNQGAEDEKLFF.

This clonotype was seen only a few times. The rearrangement uses TRBV5-1 and TRBJ2-5; 12 bases match TRBD2. The end of the DNA fits TRBJ2-1 better, so the J call may be wrong. Germline lookup yields CDR1 SGHRS and CDR2 YFSETQ. The CDR3 is 20 amino acids. The CDR3 sequence is CASSLAGLGETSGRGNEQFF. In DNA form, the CDR3 reads TGCGCCAGCAGCTTGGCCGGGCTAGGGGAGACTAGCGGGAGAGGTAATGAGCAGTTCTTC.

The V and J genes are TRBV4-1 and TRBJ1-5; TRBD1 aligns across 7 bases. Germline CDR1 is MGHRA and CDR2 is YSYEKL. CDR3 length: 16 residues. V shed 0 bases and J 4 bases; nucleotides not matched to a gene: 6. This CDR3 reads CASSQDGSGGNQPQHF. Written as DNA, the CDR3 is TGCGCCAGCAGCCAAGATGGGTCAGGGGGGAATCAGCCCCAGCATTTT.

This clonotype was seen a few times. The chain combines TRBV9 with TRBJ2-3; D uncertain. The V and J ends lost 3 bases and 6 bases respectively, with 11 bases between them. Germline V CDR1 and CDR2: SGDLS, YYNGEE. The CDR3 has 13 amino acids. CDR3 sequence: CASSAEVLDTQYF. The CDR3 region has the DNA TGTGCCAGCAGCGCCGAAGTGTTGGATACGCAGTATTTT.

This clonotype was seen ten or more times. This chain links TRBV9 with TRBJ2-7; D uncertain. Per germline, CDR1 SGDLS and CDR2 YYNGEE. Trimming pared 0 bases from V and 4 bases from J, leaving 5 bases between. The CDR3 loop spans 12 amino acids. The CDR3 coding sequence is TGTGCCAGCAGCGTAGAGGGATACGAGCAGTACTTC. It yields the protein CASSVEGYEQYF.

This clonotype has more than one count but fewer than ten. Sequence at one end of the junction differs from germline and may be a read error. V and J are TRBV7-9 and TRBJ2-7, with D possibly matching TRBD2 (5 bases). This CDR3 spans 11 amino acids. Germline V lookup: CDR1 SEHNR, CDR2 FQNEAQ (reference sequence). The CDR3 bases are TGTGCCAGCAGTAGGACCGATGGGGAGTTCTTC. This encodes CASSRTDGEFF. Using reference TRBV7-9 and TRBJ2-7 for the parts outside the CDR3, the full variable domain is DTGVSQNPRHKITKRGQNVTFRCDPISEHNRLYWYRQTLGQGPEFLTYFQNEAQLEKSRLLSDRFSAERPKGSFSTLEIQRTEQGDSAMYLCASSRTDGEFFGPGTRLTVT.

This clonotype was recorded a few times. The V and J genes are TRBV4-3 and TRBJ2-7; the D gene could be TRBD1 or TRBD2 (5 bases each). The V end was cut by 0 bases, the J end by 2 bases, with 17 bases between. The CDR3 consists of 17 residues. Germline CDR1 reads LGHNA; CDR2 reads YSLEER. The CDR3 nucleotides read TGCGCCAGCAGCCAAGATGGGAGAGGGGCTTACCCCTACGAGCAGTACTTC. Its translation: CASSQDGRGAYPYEQYF.

In nucleotides, the CDR3 is TGTGCCAGCACAATAGGGGCATGGGGCACTGAAGCTTTCTTT. Translated: CASTIGAWGTEAFF. This chain links TRBV6-6 with TRBJ1-1; D may be TRBD1 (5 bases). V lost 7 bases, J lost 4 bases, and 16 bases lay in between. The CDR3 length is 14 residues. From germline, CDR1 is MNHNY and CDR2 SVGAGI (reference sequence).

This clonotype has more than one count but fewer than ten. J is TRBJ1-3 and V is TRBV4-3; D gene unclear. The CDR3 has 16 residues. Deletions cut 0 bases from V and 0 bases from J, with 9 bases between. Germline CDR1 LGHNA, CDR2 YSLEER. The CDR3 loop is CASSQDAKSSGNTIYF. CDR3 bases: TGCGCCAGCAGCCAAGATGCCAAGAGCTCTGGAAACACCATATATTTT.

This clonotype was detected only a few times. The chain has TRBV4-3 and TRBJ2-7; D uncertain. Germline V gene data show CDR1 as LGHNA and CDR2 as YSLEER. The CDR3 consists of 13 residues. The V end lost 1 base, the J end lost 3 bases, and 7 bases lay between the germline ends. The CDR3 loop reads CASSQAENYEQYF. DNA for the CDR3: TGCGCCAGCAGCCAAGCGGAGAACTACGAGCAGTACTTC.